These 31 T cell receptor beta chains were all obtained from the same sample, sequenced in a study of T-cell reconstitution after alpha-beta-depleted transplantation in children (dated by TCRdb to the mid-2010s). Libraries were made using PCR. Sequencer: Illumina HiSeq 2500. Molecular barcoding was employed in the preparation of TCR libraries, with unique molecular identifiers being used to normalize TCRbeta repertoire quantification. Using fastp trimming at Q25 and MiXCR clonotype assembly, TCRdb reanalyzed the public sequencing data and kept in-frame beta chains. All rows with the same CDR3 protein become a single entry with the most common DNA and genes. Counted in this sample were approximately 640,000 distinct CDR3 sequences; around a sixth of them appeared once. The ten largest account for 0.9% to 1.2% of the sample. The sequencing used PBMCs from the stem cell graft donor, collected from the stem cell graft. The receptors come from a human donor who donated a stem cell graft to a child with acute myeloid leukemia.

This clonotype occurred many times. The CDR3 nucleotides read TGCAGTGCTGGCGATAGTGGGATACGGACTGAAGCTTTCTTT. As protein: CSAGDSGIRTEAFF. The chain carries TRBV20-1 and TRBJ1-1, with no clear D. This CDR3 is built from 14 residues. Trimming took 5 bases from V and 5 from J, leaving 18 bases between them. Germline V gene sequence: CDR1 DFQATT, CDR2 SNEGSKA (reference sequence).

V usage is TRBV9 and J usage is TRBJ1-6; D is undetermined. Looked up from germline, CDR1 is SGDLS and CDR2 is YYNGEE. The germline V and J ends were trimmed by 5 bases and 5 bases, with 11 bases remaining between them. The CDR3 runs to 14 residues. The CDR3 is CASSVGSHNSPLHF. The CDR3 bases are TGTGCCAGCAGTGTTGGTTCGCATAATTCACCCCTCCACTTT.

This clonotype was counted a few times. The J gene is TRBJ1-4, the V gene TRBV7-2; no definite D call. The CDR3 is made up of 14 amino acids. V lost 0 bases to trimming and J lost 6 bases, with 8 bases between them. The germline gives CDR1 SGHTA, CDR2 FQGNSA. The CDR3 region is CASSLAKGDEKLFF. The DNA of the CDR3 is TGTGCCAGCAGCTTAGCAAAGGGAGATGAAAAACTGTTTTTT. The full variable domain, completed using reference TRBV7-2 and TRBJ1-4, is GAGVSQSPSNKVTEKGKDVELRCDPISGHTALYWYRQSLGQGLEFLIYFQGNSAPDKSGLPSDRFSAERTGGSVSTLTIQRTQQEDSAVYLCASSLAKGDEKLFFGSGTQLSVL.

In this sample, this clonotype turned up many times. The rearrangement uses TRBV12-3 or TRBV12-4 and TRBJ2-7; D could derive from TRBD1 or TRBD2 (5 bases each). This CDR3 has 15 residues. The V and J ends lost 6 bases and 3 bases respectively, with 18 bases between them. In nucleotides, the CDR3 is TGTGCCAGCAGCTACCGGGACGGAAGATACTACGAGCAGTACTTC. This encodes CASSYRDGRYYEQYF.

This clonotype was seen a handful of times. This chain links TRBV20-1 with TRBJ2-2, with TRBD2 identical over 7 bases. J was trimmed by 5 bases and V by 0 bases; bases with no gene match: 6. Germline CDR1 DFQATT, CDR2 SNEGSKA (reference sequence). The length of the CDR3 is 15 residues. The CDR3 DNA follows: TGCAGTGCTAGAGACGGCGGGGGAGAAACCGGGGAGCTGTTTTTT. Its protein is CSARDGGGETGELFF.

The CDR3: CASSRSGLANYGYTF. The CDR3 DNA reads TGTGCCAGCAGTCGCTCGGGCCTCGCCAACTATGGCTACACCTTC. V gene TRBV28 combines with J gene TRBJ1-2; D unresolved. Germline CDR1 reads MDHEN; CDR2 reads SYDVKM. V lost 5 bases and J lost 2, with 15 bases in between. The CDR3 is 15 amino acids.

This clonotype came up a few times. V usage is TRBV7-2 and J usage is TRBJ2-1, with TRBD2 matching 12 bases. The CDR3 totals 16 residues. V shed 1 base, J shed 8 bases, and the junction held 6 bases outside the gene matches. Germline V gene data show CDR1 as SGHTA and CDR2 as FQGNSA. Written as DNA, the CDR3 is TGTGCCAGCAGCTTAGAGGCTAGCGGGGGGGCCTATGAGCAGTTCTTC. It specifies CASSLEASGGAYEQFF.

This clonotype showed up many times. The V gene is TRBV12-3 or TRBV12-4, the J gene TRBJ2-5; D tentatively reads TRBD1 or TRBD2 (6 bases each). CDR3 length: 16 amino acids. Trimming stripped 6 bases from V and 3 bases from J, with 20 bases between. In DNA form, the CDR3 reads TGTGCCAGCAGGGGAAGTGGGGGGCGGTTAGAAGAGACCCAGTACTTC. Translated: CASRGSGGRLEETQYF.

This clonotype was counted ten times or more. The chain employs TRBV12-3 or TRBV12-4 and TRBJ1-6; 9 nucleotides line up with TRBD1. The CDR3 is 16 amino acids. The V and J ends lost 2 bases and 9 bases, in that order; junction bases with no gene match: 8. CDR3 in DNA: TGTGCCAGCAGTTTAACTTCCGGGACAGGGAGTTCACCCCTCCACTTT. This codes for CASSLTSGTGSSPLHF.

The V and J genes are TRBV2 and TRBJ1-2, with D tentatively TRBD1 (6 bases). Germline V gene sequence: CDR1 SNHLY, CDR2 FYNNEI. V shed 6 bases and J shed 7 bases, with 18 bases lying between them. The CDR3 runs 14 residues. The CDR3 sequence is CASRSGPGAAGYTF. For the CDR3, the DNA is TGTGCCAGCAGAAGCGGTCCAGGGGCTGCTGGCTACACCTTC.

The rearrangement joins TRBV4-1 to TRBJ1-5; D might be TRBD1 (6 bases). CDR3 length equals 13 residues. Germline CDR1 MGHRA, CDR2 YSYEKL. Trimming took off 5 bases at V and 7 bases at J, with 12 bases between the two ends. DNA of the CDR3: TGCGCCAGCAGCGCCGGGGGCGAGCAGCCCCAGCATTTT. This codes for CASSAGGEQPQHF.

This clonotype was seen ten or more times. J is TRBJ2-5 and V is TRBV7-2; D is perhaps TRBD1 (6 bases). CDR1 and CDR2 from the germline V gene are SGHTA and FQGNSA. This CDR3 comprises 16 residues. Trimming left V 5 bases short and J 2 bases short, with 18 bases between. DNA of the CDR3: TGTGCCAGCAGCCCTAGAGTAGGTACAGGGCAAGAGACCCAGTACTTC. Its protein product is CASSPRVGTGQETQYF.

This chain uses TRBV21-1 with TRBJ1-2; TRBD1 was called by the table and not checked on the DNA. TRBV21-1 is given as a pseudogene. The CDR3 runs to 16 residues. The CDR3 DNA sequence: TGTGCCAGCAGCAATCCCCGACCGGGACAGGGGGACGGCTACACCTTC. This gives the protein CASSNPRPGQGDGYTF.

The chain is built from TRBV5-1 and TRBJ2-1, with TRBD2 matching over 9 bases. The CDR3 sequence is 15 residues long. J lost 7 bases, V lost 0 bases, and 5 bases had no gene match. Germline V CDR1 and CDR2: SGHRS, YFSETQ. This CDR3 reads CASSLEAGGPNEQFF. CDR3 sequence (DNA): TGCGCCAGCAGCTTGGAGGCGGGGGGGCCGAATGAGCAGTTCTTC.

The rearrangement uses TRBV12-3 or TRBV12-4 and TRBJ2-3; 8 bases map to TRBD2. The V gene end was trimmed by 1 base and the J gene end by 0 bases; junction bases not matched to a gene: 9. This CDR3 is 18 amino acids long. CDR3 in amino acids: CASSLGGSGVTSTDTQYF. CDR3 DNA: TGTGCCAGCAGTTTAGGGGGTAGCGGGGTGACTAGCACAGATACGCAGTATTTT.

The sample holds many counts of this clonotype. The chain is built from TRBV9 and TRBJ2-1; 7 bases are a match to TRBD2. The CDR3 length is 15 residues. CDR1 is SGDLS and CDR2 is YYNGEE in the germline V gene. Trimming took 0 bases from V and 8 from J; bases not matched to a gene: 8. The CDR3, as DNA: TGTGCCAGCAGCGTAGAGCGGGGAGAATCCCATGAGCAGTTCTTC. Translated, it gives CASSVERGESHEQFF.

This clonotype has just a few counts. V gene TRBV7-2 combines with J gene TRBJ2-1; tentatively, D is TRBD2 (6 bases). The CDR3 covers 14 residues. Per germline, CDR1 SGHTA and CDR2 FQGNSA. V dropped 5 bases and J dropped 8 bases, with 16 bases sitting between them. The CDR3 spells CASSQEEGWDEQFF. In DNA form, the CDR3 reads TGTGCCAGCAGCCAAGAGGAGGGTTGGGATGAGCAGTTCTTC.

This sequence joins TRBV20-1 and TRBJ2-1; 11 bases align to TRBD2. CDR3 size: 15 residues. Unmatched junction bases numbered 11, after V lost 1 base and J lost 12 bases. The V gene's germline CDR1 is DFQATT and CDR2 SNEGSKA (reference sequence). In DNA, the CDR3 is TGCAGTGCTAGAGGAGGTAGCGGGGGGGCACGTTTGCAGTTCTTC. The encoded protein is CSARGGSGGARLQFF.

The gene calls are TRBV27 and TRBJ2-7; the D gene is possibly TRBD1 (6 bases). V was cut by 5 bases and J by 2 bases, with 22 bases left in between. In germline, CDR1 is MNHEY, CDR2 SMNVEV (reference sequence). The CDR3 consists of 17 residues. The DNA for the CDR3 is TGTGCCAGCAGTCCTGCAACAGACAGGCTCCCTACCTACGAGCAGTACTTC. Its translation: CASSPATDRLPTYEQYF.

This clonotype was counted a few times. The chain's CDR3 is CASSLSGEGNQPQHF. The CDR3 DNA sequence: TGTGCCAGCAGTTTATCGGGGGAGGGCAATCAGCCCCAGCATTTT. This chain uses TRBV27 with TRBJ1-5, with D possibly matching TRBD1 (5 bases). Germline loops: CDR1 MNHEY, CDR2 SMNVEV (reference sequence). V was trimmed by 0 bases and J by 2 bases, leaving 8 bases between them. The CDR3 extends over 15 amino acids.

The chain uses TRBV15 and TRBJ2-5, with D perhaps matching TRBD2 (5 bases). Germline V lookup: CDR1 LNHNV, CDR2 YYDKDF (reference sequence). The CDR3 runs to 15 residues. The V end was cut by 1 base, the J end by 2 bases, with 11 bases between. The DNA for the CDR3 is TGTGCCACCAGCAGAGGAATCGGGGAACAAGAGACCCAGTACTTC. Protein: CATSRGIGEQETQYF.

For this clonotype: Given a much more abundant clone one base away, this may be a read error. CDR3 in DNA: TGCAGTGCTTATAGGGCCTACACCAGGGAGCTGTTTTTT. Translation gives CSAYRAYTRELFF. The V and J genes are TRBV20-1 and TRBJ2-2, with D uncertain. The CDR3 sequence is 13 residues long. Germline V gives CDR1 DFQATT, CDR2 SNEGSKA (reference sequence).

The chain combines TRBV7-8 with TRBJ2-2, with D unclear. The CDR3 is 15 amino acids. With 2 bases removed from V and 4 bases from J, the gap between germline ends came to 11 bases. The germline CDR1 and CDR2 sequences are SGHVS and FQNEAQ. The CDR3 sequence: CASSLRAATTGELFF. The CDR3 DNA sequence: TGTGCCAGCAGCTTACGGGCAGCGACCACCGGGGAGCTGTTTTTT.

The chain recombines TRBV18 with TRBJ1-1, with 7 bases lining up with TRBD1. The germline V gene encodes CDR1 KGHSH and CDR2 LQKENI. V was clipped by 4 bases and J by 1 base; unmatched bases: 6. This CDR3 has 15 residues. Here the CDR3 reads CASSRTGTENTEAFF. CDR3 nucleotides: TGTGCCAGCTCACGCACCGGGACAGAGAACACTGAAGCTTTCTTT.

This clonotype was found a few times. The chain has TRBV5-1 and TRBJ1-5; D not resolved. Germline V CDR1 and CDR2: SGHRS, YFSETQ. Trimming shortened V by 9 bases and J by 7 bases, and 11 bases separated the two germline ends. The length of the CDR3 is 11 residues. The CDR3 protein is CAIRAGQPQHF. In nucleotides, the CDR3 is TGCGCCATCCGAGCGGGACAGCCCCAGCATTTT.

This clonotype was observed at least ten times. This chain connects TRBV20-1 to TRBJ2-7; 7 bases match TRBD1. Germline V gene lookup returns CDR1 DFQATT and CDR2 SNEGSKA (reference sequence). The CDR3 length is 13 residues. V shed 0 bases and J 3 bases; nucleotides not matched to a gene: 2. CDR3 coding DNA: TGCAGTGCTAGAGATCACAGGGGCTACGAGCAGTACTTC. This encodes CSARDHRGYEQYF.

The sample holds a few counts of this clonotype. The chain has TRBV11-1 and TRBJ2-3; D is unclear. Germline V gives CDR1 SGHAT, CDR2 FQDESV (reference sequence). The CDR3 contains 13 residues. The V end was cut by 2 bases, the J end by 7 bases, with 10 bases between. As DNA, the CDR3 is TGTGCCAGCAGCTTACCCCTTCAGTATACGCAGTATTTT. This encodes CASSLPLQYTQYF.

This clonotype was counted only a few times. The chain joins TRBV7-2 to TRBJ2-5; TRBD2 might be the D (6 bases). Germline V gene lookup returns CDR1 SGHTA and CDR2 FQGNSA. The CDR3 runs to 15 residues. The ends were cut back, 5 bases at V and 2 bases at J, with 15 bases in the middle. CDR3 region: CASSPGTPPQETQYF. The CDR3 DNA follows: TGTGCCAGCAGCCCGGGGACTCCCCCACAAGAGACCCAGTACTTC.

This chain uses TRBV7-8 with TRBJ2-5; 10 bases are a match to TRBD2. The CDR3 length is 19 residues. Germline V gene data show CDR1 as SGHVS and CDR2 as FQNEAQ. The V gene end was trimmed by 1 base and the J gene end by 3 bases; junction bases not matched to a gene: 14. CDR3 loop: CASSLGPASGGMEEETQYF. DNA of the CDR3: TGTGCCAGCAGCTTAGGTCCGGCTAGCGGGGGAATGGAGGAAGAGACCCAGTACTTC. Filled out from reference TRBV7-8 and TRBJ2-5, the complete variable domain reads GAGVSQSPRYKVAKRGQDVALRCDPISGHVSLFWYQQALGQGPEFLTYFQNEAQLDKSGLPSDRFFAERPEGSVSTLKIQRTQQEDSAVYLCASSLGPASGGMEEETQYFGPGTRLLVL.

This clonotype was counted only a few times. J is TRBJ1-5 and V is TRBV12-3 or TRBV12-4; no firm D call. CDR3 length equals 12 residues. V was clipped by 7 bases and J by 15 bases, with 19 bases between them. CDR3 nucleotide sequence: TGTGCCAGCACCTTAAATCGGAACGCGCCGCATTTT. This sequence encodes CASTLNRNAPHF.

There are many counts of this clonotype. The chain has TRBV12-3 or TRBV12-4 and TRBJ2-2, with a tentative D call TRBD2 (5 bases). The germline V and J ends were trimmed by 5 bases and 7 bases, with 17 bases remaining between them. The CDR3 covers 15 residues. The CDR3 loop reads CASSTPGIGGGELFF. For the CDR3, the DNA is TGTGCCAGCAGTACCCCCGGGATTGGAGGCGGGGAGCTGTTTTTT.